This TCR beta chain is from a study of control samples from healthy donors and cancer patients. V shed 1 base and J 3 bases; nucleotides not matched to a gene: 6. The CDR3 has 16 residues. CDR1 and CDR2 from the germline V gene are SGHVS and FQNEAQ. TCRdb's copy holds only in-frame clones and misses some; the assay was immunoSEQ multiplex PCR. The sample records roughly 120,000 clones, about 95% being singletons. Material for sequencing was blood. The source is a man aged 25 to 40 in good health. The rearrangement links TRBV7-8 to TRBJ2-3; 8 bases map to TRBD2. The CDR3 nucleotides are TGTGCCAGCAGCTTAGTCTTCAGCGGGGGAACAGATACGCAGTATTTT. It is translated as CASSLVFSGGTDTQYF.